These 18 T cell receptor beta chains were sequenced from one sample in a study of T cells and Merkel cell carcinoma outcomes. Method: immunoSEQ multiplex PCR; TCRdb's copy keeps in-frame clones and lacks some. The table shows several thousand clones, with around three quarters occurring only once. The sample comprised tumor tissue from Merkel cell carcinoma. Receptors were obtained from a human donor with Merkel cell carcinoma.

CDR3 DNA: TGTGCCAGCAGCTTACGGGGGGAGGGCTCTGACATTCAGTACTTC. Its protein product is CASSLRGEGSDIQYF. The chain carries TRBV7-9 and TRBJ2-4, with 7 bases that match TRBD2. The V and J ends lost 2 bases and 8 bases, in that order; junction bases with no gene match: 9. Germline V gives CDR1 SEHNR, CDR2 FQNEAQ (reference sequence). This CDR3 contains 15 residues. The variable domain in full, completed from reference TRBV7-9 and TRBJ2-4, reads DTGVSQNPRHKITKRGQNVTFRCDPISEHNRLYWYRQTLGQGPEFLTYFQNEAQLEKSRLLSDRFSAERPKGSFSTLEIQRTEQGDSAMYLCASSLRGEGSDIQYFGAGTRLSVL.

The rearrangement uses TRBV5-1 and TRBJ1-4; 8 bases agree with TRBD1. The CDR3 spans 16 residues. The J segment lost 2 bases and the V segment lost 2 bases, leaving 5 bases of the junction unmatched. Germline-derived CDR1 and CDR2 are SGHRS and YFSETQ. This CDR3 is CASSLMTGDTNEKLFF. The CDR3 DNA is TGCGCCAGCAGCTTAATGACAGGGGACACTAATGAAAAACTGTTTTTT.

The J gene is TRBJ2-1, the V gene TRBV29-1, with D perhaps matching TRBD2 (5 bases). With 7 bases removed from V and 5 bases from J, the gap between germline ends came to 18 bases. The CDR3 totals 14 residues. CDR1 and CDR2 (germline): SQVTM, ANQGSEA. In nucleotides, the CDR3 is TGCAGCGCCACGTCCGGGGTCGGGAACAATGAGCAGTTCTTC. Amino acids: CSATSGVGNNEQFF.

This chain joins TRBV5-1 and TRBJ1-1; D call uncertain. The CDR3 is 12 amino acids. The V gene lost 5 bases and the J gene lost 2 bases, with 7 bases spanning the gap. Germline CDR1 SGHRS, CDR2 YFSETQ. CDR3 nucleotides: TGCGCCAGCAGGGCCAGCAACACTGAAGCTTTCTTT. Its translation is CASRASNTEAFF.

The chain joins TRBV4-1 to TRBJ2-5, with 9 nucleotides matching TRBD2. In germline, CDR1 is MGHRA, CDR2 YSYEKL. V lost 1 base and J lost 3; bases outside the gene matches: 6. The CDR3 totals 16 residues. This CDR3 reads CASSQGGIAGEETQYF. The CDR3 DNA reads TGCGCCAGCAGCCAAGGGGGTATAGCGGGAGAAGAGACCCAGTACTTC.

V is TRBV5-1 and J is TRBJ1-1; unclear D gene. CDR3 length equals 14 residues. Germline CDR1 SGHRS, CDR2 YFSETQ. V dropped 0 bases and J dropped 4 bases, with 10 bases sitting between them. CDR3 sequence (DNA): TGCGCCAGCAGCTTGGAGTACGGGAGCACTGAAGCTTTCTTT. It codes for CASSLEYGSTEAFF.

This clone was detected only a few times. The rearrangement joins TRBV20-1 to TRBJ2-7, with D possibly matching TRBD2 (6 bases). The CDR3 extends over 11 amino acids. Between the trimmed V and J ends, which lost 3 bases and 9 bases, there was a span of 12 bases. Per the germline V gene, CDR1 is DFQATT and CDR2 is SNEGSKA (reference sequence). The DNA for the CDR3 is TGCAGTGCTAGTAAGGAGGGCAGGCAGTACTTC. It specifies CSASKEGRQYF.

The rearrangement uses TRBV10-3 and TRBJ2-2; weak D call: TRBD1 (6 bases). This CDR3 contains 15 residues. The V end was cut by 4 bases, the J end by 0 bases, with 9 bases between. Germline V gives CDR1 ENHRY, CDR2 SYGVKD. The CDR3: CAISVQGTNTGELFF. CDR3 nucleotide sequence: TGTGCCATCAGTGTCCAGGGGACGAACACCGGGGAGCTGTTTTTT.

This clone was detected only a few times. The chain has TRBV30 and TRBJ1-2; no firm D call. The CDR3 contains 11 residues. V shed 3 bases and J shed 8 bases, with 10 bases lying between them. Germline assignment: CDR1 GTSNPN and CDR2 SVGIG (reference sequence). The CDR3 sequence is CAWRSGYGYTF. The CDR3 nucleotides read TGTGCCTGGAGAAGTGGGTACGGCTACACCTTC. The full variable domain, with the rest looked up from reference TRBV30 and TRBJ1-2, is SQTIHQWPATLVQPVGSPLSLECTVEGTSNPNLYWYRQAAGRGLQLLFYSVGIGQISSEVPQNLSASRPQDRQFILSSKKLLLSDSGFYLCAWRSGYGYTFGSGTRLTVV.

The gene calls are TRBV16 and TRBJ2-7; 8 bases align to TRBD2. Trimming took 5 bases from V and 2 from J; bases not matched to a gene: 5. Germline V gives CDR1 KGHSY, CDR2 FQNENV. This CDR3 is built from 14 residues. The CDR3 DNA sequence: TGTGCCAGCAGCGATTCGGGAGGGGCCTACGAGCAGTACTTC. It yields the protein CASSDSGGAYEQYF.

The chain combines TRBV19 with TRBJ2-7; TRBD2 matches 7 bases. This CDR3 comprises 12 residues. Germline CDR1 reads LNHDA; CDR2 reads SQIVND (reference sequence). The V and J ends lost 3 bases and 7 bases, in that order; junction bases with no gene match: 3. CDR3 amino acids: CASSIGGGEQYF. The CDR3 nucleotides are TGTGCCAGTAGTATTGGGGGGGGTGAGCAGTACTTC.

V is TRBV7-9 and J is TRBJ2-1; 10 nucleotides match TRBD2. J lost 4 bases, V lost 5 bases, and 5 bases had no gene match. The germline CDR1 and CDR2 sequences are SEHNR and FQNEAQ (reference sequence). This CDR3 is 15 amino acids long. For the CDR3, the DNA is TGTGCCAGCAGCCCGGTAGCGGGAGGTTACAATGAGCAGTTCTTC. It is translated as CASSPVAGGYNEQFF.

The V call is TRBV29-1, the J call TRBJ1-2; D gene uncertain. The V and J ends lost 7 bases and 1 base respectively, with 7 bases between them. The CDR3 is 11 amino acids. Germline lookup yields CDR1 SQVTM and CDR2 ANQGSEA. The CDR3 spells CSGGDNYGYTF. The CDR3 DNA reads as TGCAGCGGCGGAGATAACTATGGCTACACCTTC.

The chain is built from TRBV18 and TRBJ2-4, with 9 bases lining up with TRBD1. The CDR3 has 15 residues. V dropped 2 bases and J dropped 4; count of bases not matched to a gene: 3. Germline loops: CDR1 KGHSH, CDR2 LQKENI. CDR3 nucleotide sequence: TGTGCCAGCTCACCAGGGGACAGGGAGAAAAACATTCAGTACTTC. Amino acids: CASSPGDREKNIQYF.

The chain employs TRBV5-6 and TRBJ2-1, with 7 bases aligning to TRBD2. The CDR3 runs 15 residues. With 4 bases clipped from V and 3 bases from J, the junction kept 7 bases outside the gene matches. Germline CDR1 is SGHDT and CDR2 is YYEEEE. The CDR3 protein is CASSPNRGVYNEQFF. CDR3 sequence (DNA): TGTGCCAGCAGCCCAAACCGGGGGGTCTACAATGAGCAGTTCTTC.

This clone was detected once. V is TRBV7-2 and J is TRBJ2-7, with 7 nucleotides matching TRBD2. Germline V gene lookup returns CDR1 SGHTA and CDR2 FQGNSA. V lost 5 bases and J lost 2; bases outside the gene matches: 9. The CDR3 loop spans 15 amino acids. For the CDR3, the DNA is TGTGCCAGCAGCAGCAGCGGGACCACCCCCTACGAGCAGTACTTC. It codes for CASSSSGTTPYEQYF.

The CDR3 sequence: CASSPNRGNNSPLHF. In DNA form, the CDR3 reads TGTGCCAGCAGCCCGAACAGGGGGAATAATTCACCCCTCCACTTT. The V call is TRBV14, the J call TRBJ1-6, with TRBD1 matching over 8 bases. Germline V gene data show CDR1 as SGHDN and CDR2 as FVKESK. The CDR3 totals 15 residues. The ends lost 4 bases at V and 5 bases at J; junction bases unmatched: 4.

Remarks on this clone: The junction departs from the called germline gene at one end, perhaps through a read error. This CDR3 is CANSPPGSNTGELFF. CDR3 DNA: TGCGCCAACAGCCCCCCAGGCTCGAACACCGGGGAGCTGTTTTTT. The chain links TRBV4-1 to TRBJ2-2; D is ambiguous. CDR3 length: 15 residues. Germline assignment: CDR1 MGHRA and CDR2 YSYEKL.